One and the same sample provided the 11 T cell receptor beta chains below, sequenced in a study of T cells after yellow fever vaccination. Using its own MiXCR run on the 5' RACE reads, TCRdb lists one record per CDR3 protein. The sample gives roughly 56,000 distinct CDR3 sequences, about 5.6% of which show up once; roughly a third is in the top ten. The sample here was PBMCs, either bulk or a sorted T-cell subset (CD4+, CD8+, memory, or dextramer-sorted; not recorded which), taken on the day of the yellow fever booster vaccination. These receptors were collected from a man aged 18 to 35 who received the YFV17D yellow fever vaccine.

This clonotype was detected many times. Mismatch with germline at one junction end may stem from a read error. The V call is TRBV9, the J call TRBJ2-2, with D possibly being TRBD1 (6 bases). CDR3 length: 13 amino acids. Germline CDR1 SGDLS, CDR2 YYNGEE. The CDR3 bases are TGCGCCAGCAGCGTAGGGGGCACCGGGGAGCTGTTTTTT. Translated, it gives CASSVGGTGELFF.

The chain couples TRBV4-1 to TRBJ1-1, with 7 bases aligning to TRBD1. The CDR3 runs to 16 residues. The germline V gene has CDR1 MGHRA and CDR2 YSYEKL. The junction had 15 bases not matched to a gene; V was cut back by 7 bases and J by 4 bases. CDR3 nucleotide sequence: TGCGCCAGCACTGACAGGGTTTCCCTCCTATTCACTGAAGCTTTCTTT. Amino acids: CASTDRVSLLFTEAFF.

This clonotype was counted at least ten times. The V gene is TRBV7-8, the J gene TRBJ2-1; D is possibly TRBD2 (5 bases). V shed 7 bases and J shed 7 bases, with 17 bases lying between them. CDR1 SGHVS and CDR2 FQNEAQ come from the germline V gene. The CDR3 runs 14 residues. The CDR3 DNA reads TGTGCCAGCACCCTTAGCGTGACGGGGAATGAGCAGTTCTTC. Translation gives CASTLSVTGNEQFF.

This chain joins TRBV25-1 and TRBJ2-3; D could derive from TRBD1 or TRBD2 (6 bases each). V was shortened by 3 bases and J by 6 bases, with 10 bases between the two germline ends. From germline, CDR1 is MGHDK and CDR2 SYGVNS. CDR3 size: 13 residues. The CDR3 DNA reads as TGTGCCAGCAGTGACAAGGGGGGCGATACGCAGTATTTT. Translation gives CASSDKGGDTQYF.

This clonotype was counted ten times or more. The rearrangement links TRBV5-1 to TRBJ2-1; maybe TRBD2 (6 bases). Trimming took 4 bases from V and 7 from J, leaving 15 bases between them. The germline gives CDR1 SGHRS, CDR2 YFSETQ. CDR3 length: 14 amino acids. This chain's CDR3 is CASSPGLPRNEQFF. In DNA, the CDR3 is TGCGCCAGCAGCCCGGGACTCCCACGGAATGAGCAGTTCTTC.

The CDR3 nucleotides read TGTGCCAGCAGCAAAGAATCGGAAAGGGACAGGGGGTACGAGCAGTACGTC. Translation: CASSKESERDRGYEQYV. V usage is TRBV21-1 and J usage is TRBJ2-7; TRBD1, the table's D call, was not compared with the DNA. TRBV21-1 is annotated as a pseudogene. CDR3 length: 17 residues.

In the case of this clonotype: A read error may explain this, as a much larger clone is one base away. The V gene is TRBV4-1, the J gene TRBJ2-3, with 7 bases lining up with TRBD2. Germline V CDR1 and CDR2: MGHRA, YSYEKL. V was clipped by 3 bases and J by 2 bases; unmatched bases: 5. This CDR3 contains 15 residues. The chain's CDR3 is CASSQSGGTTDTQYF. DNA for the CDR3: TGCGCCAGCAGCCAGTCCGGGGGGACCACAGATACGCAGTATTTT.

V gene TRBV5-4 combines with J gene TRBJ2-3; TRBD1 agrees at 11 bases. With 5 bases clipped from V and 4 bases from J, the junction kept 3 bases outside the gene matches. The CDR3 covers 14 residues. Per the germline V gene, CDR1 is SGHNT and CDR2 is YYREEE (reference sequence). The CDR3 bases are TGTGCCAGCAGAAGGACAGGGGGCGCAGATACGCAGTATTTT. It translates to CASRRTGGADTQYF.

This clonotype was detected a few times. The chain joins TRBV4-3 to TRBJ1-5; D uncertain. The CDR3 extends over 14 amino acids. Germline values: CDR1 LGHNA, CDR2 YSLEER. V was clipped by 0 bases and J by 5 bases, with 8 bases between them. The CDR3 region has the DNA TGCGCCAGCAGCCAAGATGGCTTCGATCAGCCCCAGCATTTT. Residues: CASSQDGFDQPQHF.

This clonotype was seen a handful of times. The CDR3 region is CASRTGTDSYEQYF. The CDR3 DNA sequence: TGTGCCAGCAGAACCGGGACAGACTCCTACGAGCAGTACTTC. V and J are TRBV6-2 or TRBV6-3 and TRBJ2-7; 7 bases are a match to TRBD1. Trimming took 6 bases from V and 0 from J; bases not matched to a gene: 5. The CDR3 consists of 14 residues. Germline CDR1 reads MNHEY; CDR2 reads SVGEGT.

This clonotype was picked up many times. The CDR3 loop is CASSPKQGTIQYF. The CDR3 DNA follows: TGTGCCAGCAGCCCGAAACAGGGAACTATTCAGTACTTC. This rearrangement joins TRBV7-2 to TRBJ2-4; possibly TRBD1 for D (6 bases). V lost 5 bases and J 10 bases, leaving 15 bases between the germline ends. Germline V gene lookup returns CDR1 SGHTA and CDR2 FQGNSA. This CDR3 is 13 amino acids long.